This T cell receptor beta chain was obtained from a study of T-cell reconstitution after alpha-beta-depleted transplantation in children. Preparing the TCRbeta library involved the use of unique molecular identifiers. TCRdb analysed the PCR reads with MiXCR anew, one entry per CDR3 protein. The profile shows about 540,000 distinct CDR3 sequences, approximately 20% of them singletons. CDR3 length equals 17 residues. Germline CDR1 MDHEN, CDR2 SYDVKM. The V and J ends lost 5 bases and 7 bases respectively, with 24 bases between them. This clonotype was recorded a few times. The sample was PBMCs from the stem cell graft donor, taken from the stem cell graft. The sequence was collected from a human donor who donated a stem cell graft to a child with acute lymphoblastic leukemia. The genes are TRBV28 and TRBJ2-1; either TRBD1 or TRBD2 may supply D (7 bases each). The CDR3 bases are TGTGCCAGCAGTCTACCCTCTTACAGGGGAGGGCTGAATGAGCAGTTCTTC. Protein sequence: CASSLPSYRGGLNEQFF.